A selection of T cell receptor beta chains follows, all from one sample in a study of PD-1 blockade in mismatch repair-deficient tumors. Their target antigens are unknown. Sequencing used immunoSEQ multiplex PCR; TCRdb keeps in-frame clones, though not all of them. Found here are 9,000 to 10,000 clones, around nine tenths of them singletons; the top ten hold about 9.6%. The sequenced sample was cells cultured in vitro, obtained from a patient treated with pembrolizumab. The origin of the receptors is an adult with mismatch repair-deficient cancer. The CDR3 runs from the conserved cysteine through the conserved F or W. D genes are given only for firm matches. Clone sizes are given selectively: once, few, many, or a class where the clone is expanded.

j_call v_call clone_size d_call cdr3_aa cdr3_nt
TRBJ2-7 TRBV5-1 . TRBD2 CASQVTSGSREQYF TGCGCCAGCCAGGTCACGAGCGGGAGTCGAGAGCAGTACTTC
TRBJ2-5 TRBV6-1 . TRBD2 CASSERGLAGGWQETQYF TGTGCCAGCAGTGAGAGGGGACTAGCGGGAGGTTGGCAAGAGACCCAGTACTTC
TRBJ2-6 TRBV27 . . CASSAAGDRSGANVLTF TGTGCCAGCAGTGCGGCCGGGGACCGCTCTGGGGCCAACGTCCTGACTTTC
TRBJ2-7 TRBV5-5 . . CASSLIRDGAYEQYF TGTGCCAGCAGTTTGATCCGGGACGGGGCCTACGAGCAGTACTTC
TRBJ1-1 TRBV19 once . CASSPSSLGPNTEAFF TGTGCCAGTAGTCCCTCCTCCCTAGGGCCGAACACTGAAGCTTTCTTT
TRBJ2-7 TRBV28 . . CASSLHYEQYF TGTGCCAGCAGTTTACACTACGAGCAGTACTTC
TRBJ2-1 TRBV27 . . CASSTLNEQFF TGTGCCAGCAGTACTCTCAATGAGCAGTTCTTC
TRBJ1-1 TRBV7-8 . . CASSLVLGGQDTEAFF TGTGCCAGCAGCTTAGTATTAGGGGGGCAAGACACTGAAGCTTTCTTT
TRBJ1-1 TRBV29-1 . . CSLQPDALFNTEAFF TGCAGCCTACAGCCGGACGCCCTTTTTAACACTGAAGCTTTCTTT
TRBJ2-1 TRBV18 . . CASSPHNEQFF TGTGCCAGCTCACCTCACAATGAGCAGTTCTTC
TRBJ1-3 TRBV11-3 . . CASSLDPQSWDLSGNTIYF TGTGCCAGCAGCTTAGATCCCCAATCGTGGGACCTCTCTGGAAACACCATATATTTT
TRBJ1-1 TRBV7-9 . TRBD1 CASSLAGQGAEAFF TGTGCCAGCAGCTTAGCGGGACAGGGCGCTGAAGCTTTCTTT
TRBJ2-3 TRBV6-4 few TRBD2 CASSITSGSPDTQYF TGTGCCAGCAGTATCACTAGCGGGAGCCCAGATACGCAGTATTTT
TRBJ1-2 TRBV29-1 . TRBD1 CSGGQGNNYGYTF TGCAGCGGGGGACAGGGAAATAACTATGGCTACACCTTC
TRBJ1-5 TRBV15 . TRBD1 CATSRVGLGQSLNQPQHF TGTGCCACCAGCAGAGTGGGGCTGGGACAGAGCCTCAATCAGCCCCAGCATTTT
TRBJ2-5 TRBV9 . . CASSVSGFQETQYF TGTGCCAGCAGCGTCTCGGGATTCCAAGAGACCCAGTACTTC
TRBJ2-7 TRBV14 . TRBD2 CASSRRDYYDEQYF TGTGCCAGCAGCCGAAGGGACTATTATGACGAGCAGTACTTC
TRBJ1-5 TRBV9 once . CASSRGLGQPQHF TGTGCCAGCAGCAGGGGATTAGGTCAGCCCCAGCATTTT
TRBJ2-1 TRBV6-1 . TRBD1 CASSLGQGYSEQFF TGTGCCAGCAGTCTGGGACAGGGGTATAGTGAGCAGTTCTTC
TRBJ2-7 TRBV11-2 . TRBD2 CASSLTSGRHEQYF TGTGCCAGCAGCTTAACTAGCGGGAGACACGAGCAGTACTTC
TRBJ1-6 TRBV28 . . CASSLVDQGSYNSPLHF TGTGCCAGCAGTTTAGTCGACCAGGGGTCCTATAATTCACCCCTCCACTTT
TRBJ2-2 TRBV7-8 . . CASSFTAANTGELFF TGTGCCAGCAGCTTCACGGCAGCGAACACCGGGGAGCTGTTTTTT
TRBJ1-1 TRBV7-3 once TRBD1 CASSFSGTENTEAFF TGTGCCAGCAGCTTCTCCGGGACAGAGAACACTGAAGCTTTCTTT
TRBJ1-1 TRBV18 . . CASSLKQGMNTEAFF TGTGCCAGCTCACTGAAACAGGGTATGAACACTGAAGCTTTCTTT
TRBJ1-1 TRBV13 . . CASSLGGGNEAFF TGTGCCAGCAGCTTAGGGGGCGGTAATGAAGCTTTCTTT
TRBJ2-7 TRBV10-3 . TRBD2 CATHRLAGAYEQYF TGTGCCACACATAGACTAGCGGGAGCCTACGAGCAGTACTTC
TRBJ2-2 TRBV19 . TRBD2 CASGLAGRTGELFF TGTGCCAGTGGTCTAGCGGGAAGGACCGGGGAGCTGTTTTTT
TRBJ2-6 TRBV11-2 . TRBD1 CASSGGTGSSGANVLTF TGTGCCAGCAGCGGTGGGACAGGTAGCTCTGGGGCCAACGTCCTGACTTTC
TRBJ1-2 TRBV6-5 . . CASSYGGSGNYGYTF TGTGCCAGCAGTTACGGAGGTTCCGGGAACTATGGCTACACCTTC
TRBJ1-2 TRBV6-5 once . CASSPTTDRRGYTF TGTGCCAGCAGCCCTACAACTGACAGGCGGGGCTACACCTTC
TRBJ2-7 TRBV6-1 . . CASSEMKSLYEQYF TGTGCCAGCAGTGAAATGAAAAGTTTGTACGAGCAGTACTTC
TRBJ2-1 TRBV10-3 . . CAISGDNEQFF TGTGCCATCAGCGGGGACAATGAGCAGTTCTTC